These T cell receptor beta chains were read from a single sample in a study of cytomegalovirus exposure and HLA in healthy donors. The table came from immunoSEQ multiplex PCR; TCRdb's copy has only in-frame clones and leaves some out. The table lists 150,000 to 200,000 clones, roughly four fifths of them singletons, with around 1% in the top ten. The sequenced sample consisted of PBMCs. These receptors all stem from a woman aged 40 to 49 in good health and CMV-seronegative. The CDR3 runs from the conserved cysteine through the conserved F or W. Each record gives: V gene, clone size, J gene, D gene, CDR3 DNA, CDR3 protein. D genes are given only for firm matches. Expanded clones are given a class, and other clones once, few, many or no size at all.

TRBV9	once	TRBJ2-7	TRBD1	TGTGCCAGCAGCGTAGGTTCGGGACAGGAATTTAACGAGCAGTACTTC	CASSVGSGQEFNEQYF
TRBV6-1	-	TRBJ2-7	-	TGTGCCAGCAGAGACTTGACGGCCTCCTACGAGCAGTACTTC	CASRDLTASYEQYF
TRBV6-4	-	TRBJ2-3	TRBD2	TGTGCCAGCAGTGACGGTAGGGGCGGGAGGACAGATACGCAGTATTTT	CASSDGRGGRTDTQYF
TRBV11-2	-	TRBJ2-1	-	TGTGCCAGCAGCTTAGGACAGGCCCCTAATGAGCAGTTCTTC	CASSLGQAPNEQFF
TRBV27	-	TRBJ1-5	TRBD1	TGTGCCAGCAGTTTCACGACAGGGGCGGATCAGCCCCAGCATTTT	CASSFTTGADQPQHF
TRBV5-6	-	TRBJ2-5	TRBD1	TGTGCCAGCAGCGATGACAGGGTAGCCACCCAGTACTTC	CASSDDRVATQYF
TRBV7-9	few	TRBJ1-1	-	TGTGCCAGCAGCCCTACCCGACAGGCCCCGTTGAACACTGAAGCTTTCTTT	CASSPTRQAPLNTEAFF
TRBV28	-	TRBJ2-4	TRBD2	TGTGCCAGCCTGAGCGGGAGTTCCAAAAACATTCAGTACTTC	CASLSGSSKNIQYF
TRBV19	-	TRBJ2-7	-	TGTGCCAGTAGTATAGGGACCTTCGGGGGCTACGAGCAGTACTTC	CASSIGTFGGYEQYF
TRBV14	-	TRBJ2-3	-	TGTGCCAGCAGCCAAGACCGCGTAGTCCCAGATACGCAGTATTTT	CASSQDRVVPDTQYF
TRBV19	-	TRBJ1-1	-	TGTGCCAGTAGTGCCCAGGGGAACACTGAAGCTTTCTTT	CASSAQGNTEAFF
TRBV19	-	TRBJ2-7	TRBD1	TGTGCCAGTAGTATCGGGACAGCCACCTACGAGCAGTACTTC	CASSIGTATYEQYF
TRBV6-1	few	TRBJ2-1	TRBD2	TGTGCCAGCAGTGTAACGACTAGCGGAGCCGACAATGAGCAGTTCTTC	CASSVTTSGADNEQFF
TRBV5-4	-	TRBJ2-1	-	TGTGCCAGCAGCCCCCTCGTCGGTTCTCCCTCCTCCTACAATGAGCAGTTCTTC	CASSPLVGSPSSYNEQFF
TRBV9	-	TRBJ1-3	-	TGTGCCAGCGCTTTATCACAGGGTATCGGAAACACCATATATTTT	CASALSQGIGNTIYF
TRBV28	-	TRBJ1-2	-	TGTAGCGTCGCGGGGGGAGAGGGGTATGGCTACACCTTC	CSVAGGEGYGYTF
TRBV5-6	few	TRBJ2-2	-	TGTGCCAGCAGCGGACAGGGAGGGTCCGGGGAGCTGTTTTTT	CASSGQGGSGELFF
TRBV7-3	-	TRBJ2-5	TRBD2	TGTGCCAGCAGCTTAACGGCTAGCGGGAGAGGCGAGACCCAGTACTTC	CASSLTASGRGETQYF
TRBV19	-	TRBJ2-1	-	TGTGCCAGTACACTTAGGGGCAATGAGCAGTTCTTC	CASTLRGNEQFF